This TCR beta chain was sequenced in a study of a mutant IDH1 vaccine in newly diagnosed glioma (dated by TCRdb to the early 2020s). Some background on the complete study: In the chemotherapy-containing groups, vaccination started alongside temozolomide cycles, whereas in patients who had radiotherapy alone it started 4-6 weeks after radiotherapy. Of the 25 to 40 patients who were treated, around 62% were male and around 40% were female, and the mean age was approximately 40 years. Prior to enrollment, standard therapy consisting of radiotherapy alone, temozolomide alone, or radiochemotherapy with temozolomide had been administered to patients, with the combination being received by most patients. The week-35 safety follow-up was designated visit V12, and the week-47 end of study was designated visit V13. Peripheral blood was drawn at six visits: V03 (baseline), V05, V07, V10, V12 and V13. Longitudinal TCRB deep sequencing was done for about two dozen treated patients, wherever samples were available for exploratory analyses.

CDR1 and CDR2, per the germline V gene, are SQVTM and ANQGSEA. Taken from cysteine to phenylalanine, the CDR3 has 11 residues. The CDR3 DNA has 33 bases and is translated from base 1. V gives up 3 bases and J gives up 6 bases, and the segment between their germline ends measures 8 bases. Library generation was performed with the immunoSEQ multiplex PCR assay. Rearranged TCR beta chain sequences were amplified using the hsTCRB Kit according to the manufacturer's protocol. TCRB libraries were sequenced on an Illumina MiSeq. The original methods were these. The kit vendor's proprietary platform handled demultiplexing, trimming and gene mapping. TCRdb stores this immuneACCESS table with in-frame sequences only. Part of the clones is absent; in the studies checked, under half of the shortfall reflects unresolved V genes, and no reason is known for the rest. From that table come the V and J calls and clone size; the DNA was used to work out D and trimming. This sample holds about 84,000 clones; 75% to 85% were observed only once. The ten top clones hold 4% to 5.5% of the sample.

This clone was seen only a few times. Its antigen target is currently unknown. Per-base quality was not reported, and no clone a single base away is much larger than it. The intended sense of this specimen's time point label: week 47, end of study. Every vaccine dose consisted of 300 ug of a 20-mer mutant IDH1 peptide in Montanide, administered subcutaneously together with topical imiquimod. Patients were given eight vaccinations, in weeks 1, 3, 5, 7, 11, 15, 19 and 23, which matched visits V03 through V10. The donors had newly diagnosed IDH1-mutant astrocytomas of WHO grade 3 or 4 that showed loss of nuclear ATRX. The samples were drawn from NOA16, a multicentre, single-arm, open-label phase I trial in Germany that tested a mutant IDH1 peptide vaccine in humans for the first time. Genomic DNA for TCRB sequencing was extracted from EDTA blood using the DNeasy Blood and Tissue Kit. General study outcomes and caveats: PBMC samples for TCRB deep sequencing were selected based on availability. Pseudoprogression appeared unrelated to alterations in the top peripheral T cell clonotypes detected by TCRB sequencing. Vaccine-induced immune responses across multiple MHC alleles were detected in 80% to 95% of patients. The authors noted that analyses of patient blood samples could not be reproduced because of sample limitations.

This TCR was recovered from a middle-aged man with glioma. This chain is built from TRBV29-1 and TRBJ1-1, with the D gene uncertain. Sequenced material: PBMCs, taken from a glioma patient whose treatment included an IDH1 peptide vaccine. The sequenced DNA is TGCAGCGTTGAGGATGGGCCTGAAGCTTTCTTT. Its protein reads: CSVEDGPEAFF.